These 20 T cell receptor beta chains were all obtained from the same sample, sequenced in a study of blood T cell repertoires in COVID-19. Sequencing was performed with immunoSEQ multiplex PCR; in TCRdb, only in-frame clones are kept and a portion is missing. The table lists about 250,000 clones, around 90% of them singletons, with about 0.99% in the top ten. Sample: peripheral blood. Receptor source: a middle-aged woman who had recovered from COVID-19.

Worth noting for this clone: In the same sample, other DNA sequences code for this CDR3. V is TRBV6-5 and J is TRBJ1-5, with D perhaps matching TRBD1 (6 bases). CDR1 and CDR2 from the germline V gene are MNHEY and SVGAGI. The CDR3 has 15 residues. The ends were cut back, 2 bases at V and 2 bases at J, with 10 bases in the middle. The CDR3 loop is CASSYGGAGNQPQHF. The CDR3 coding sequence is TGTGCCAGCAGTTACGGGGGGGCTGGCAATCAGCCCCAGCATTTT.

The rearrangement links TRBV19 to TRBJ1-4, with D unresolved. V lost 6 bases and J lost 0, with 8 bases in between. Germline assignment: CDR1 LNHDA and CDR2 SQIVND (reference sequence). CDR3 length: 14 amino acids. DNA of the CDR3: TGTGCCAGTAGATACCACTCAACTAATGAAAAACTGTTTTTT. Translated: CASRYHSTNEKLFF. The entire variable domain, with the rest obtained from reference TRBV19 and TRBJ1-4, is as follows: DGGITQSPKYLFRKEGQNVTLSCEQNLNHDAMYWYRQDPGQGLRLIYYSQIVNDFQKGDIAEGYSVSREKKESFPLTVTSAQKNPTAFYLCASRYHSTNEKLFFGSGTQLSVL.

This chain links TRBV24-1 with TRBJ2-5; 9 bases are a match to TRBD2. CDR1 and CDR2 (germline): KGHDR, SFDVKD. The CDR3 length is 16 residues. The ends lost 1 base at V and 2 bases at J; junction bases unmatched: 4. CDR3 nucleotide sequence: TGTGCCACCAGTGATTTCGCGGGAGGGGGGCAAGAGACCCAGTACTTC. It yields the protein CATSDFAGGGQETQYF.

V usage is TRBV5-4 and J usage is TRBJ1-4, with D perhaps matching TRBD1 (5 bases). This CDR3 contains 14 residues. The V and J ends lost 4 bases and 3 bases respectively, with 10 bases between them. Germline lookup yields CDR1 SGHNT and CDR2 YYREEE (reference sequence). The CDR3 protein is CASSHQGSNEKLFF. CDR3 in DNA: TGTGCCAGCAGCCACCAGGGTTCTAATGAAAAACTGTTTTTT. The whole variable domain, remainder taken from reference TRBV5-4 and TRBJ1-4, is ETGVTQSPTHLIKTRGQQVTLRCSSQSGHNTVSWYQQALGQGPQFIFQYYREEENGRGNFPPRFSGLQFPNYSSELNVNALELDDSALYLCASSHQGSNEKLFFGSGTQLSVL.

This clone appeared a few times. The CDR3 DNA reads TGTGCCAGCTCAGGACAGGGGGCGCGGCACACTGAAGCTTTCTTT. This sequence encodes CASSGQGARHTEAFF. The chain has TRBV18 and TRBJ1-1, with TRBD1 matching 11 bases. The CDR3 loop spans 15 amino acids. CDR1 is KGHSH, CDR2 LQKENI, per germline. J was trimmed by 3 bases and V by 5 bases; bases with no gene match: 5.

The chain uses TRBV7-2 and TRBJ2-7, with a weak D call TRBD1 (6 bases). Germline-derived CDR1 and CDR2 are SGHTA and FQGNSA. The CDR3 consists of 15 residues. Trimming shortened V by 7 bases and J by 0 bases, and 16 bases separated the two germline ends. CDR3 DNA sequence: TGTGCCAGCACCCCGTATCCCAGGGGCTCCTACGAGCAGTACTTC. It specifies CASTPYPRGSYEQYF.

CDR3 sequence reads: CASSYHREGWTGELFF. CDR3 DNA sequence: TGTGCCAGCAGTTACCACCGGGAGGGGTGGACCGGGGAGCTGTTTTTT. J is TRBJ2-2 and V is TRBV6-2 or TRBV6-3; 8 bases line up with TRBD2. With 2 bases clipped from V and 5 bases from J, the junction kept 7 bases outside the gene matches. This CDR3 region has 16 residues. Per the germline V gene, CDR1 is MNHEY and CDR2 is SVGEGT.

The CDR3 DNA follows: TGTGCCAGCGCCCTAGCAGGCTATGGCTACACCTTC. Protein sequence: CASALAGYGYTF. The chain has TRBV12-3 or TRBV12-4 and TRBJ1-2, with unresolved D. Trimming pared 8 bases from V and 4 bases from J, leaving 11 bases between. There are 12 residues in the CDR3.

The rearrangement joins TRBV4-3 to TRBJ1-4; D is undetermined. Deletions cut 0 bases from V and 4 bases from J, with 15 bases between. Germline V gene data show CDR1 as LGHNA and CDR2 as YSLEER. The CDR3 consists of 17 residues. The CDR3 here is CASSQDHFGVGNEKLFF. CDR3 sequence (DNA): TGCGCCAGCAGCCAAGATCATTTCGGGGTGGGTAATGAAAAACTGTTTTTT.

J is TRBJ1-5 and V is TRBV30; 7 bases agree with TRBD1. Germline V gene lookup returns CDR1 GTSNPN and CDR2 SVGIG (reference sequence). The CDR3 spans 13 residues. V lost 5 bases to trimming and J lost 3 bases; unmatched junction nucleotides: 4. The DNA for the CDR3 is TGTGCCTGGGGGAGGGGGCCCAATCAGCCCCAGCATTTT. It specifies CAWGRGPNQPQHF. The full variable domain, in which reference TRBV30 and TRBJ1-5 provide the parts outside the CDR3, is SQTIHQWPATLVQPVGSPLSLECTVEGTSNPNLYWYRQAAGRGLQLLFYSVGIGQISSEVPQNLSASRPQDRQFILSSKKLLLSDSGFYLCAWGRGPNQPQHFGDGTRLSIL.

The chain joins TRBV19 to TRBJ1-6, with 8 bases matching TRBD1. This CDR3 region has 14 residues. J was trimmed by 9 bases and V by 6 bases; bases with no gene match: 7. Germline lookup yields CDR1 LNHDA and CDR2 SQIVND (reference sequence). The CDR3 DNA sequence: TGTGCCAGTAGCCCCGACAGGGGCGGTTCACCCCTCCACTTT. Protein product: CASSPDRGGSPLHF.

The genes are TRBV30 and TRBJ1-6, with D perhaps TRBD1 (6 bases). V lost 0 bases and J lost 3, with 21 bases in between. The CDR3 has 19 residues. Per germline, CDR1 GTSNPN and CDR2 SVGIG (reference sequence). CDR3 sequence: CAWSVLRGQSDFYNSPLHF. The CDR3 nucleotides are TGTGCCTGGAGTGTCCTGCGAGGACAGTCCGACTTCTATAATTCACCCCTCCACTTT.

This rearrangement joins TRBV19 to TRBJ1-2, with D maybe TRBD1 (6 bases). CDR3 size: 15 residues. Germline assignment: CDR1 LNHDA and CDR2 SQIVND (reference sequence). V dropped 6 bases and J dropped 2 bases, with 16 bases sitting between them. CDR3 sequence: CASSVAWGGNYGYTF. The CDR3 DNA sequence: TGTGCCAGTAGCGTCGCCTGGGGGGGCAACTATGGCTACACCTTC.

This chain uses TRBV7-8 with TRBJ1-5, with a possible D match to TRBD1 (6 bases). This CDR3 has 16 residues. V dropped 5 bases and J dropped 3 bases, with 17 bases sitting between them. The germline CDR1 and CDR2 sequences are SGHVS and FQNEAQ. CDR3 DNA: TGTGCCAGCAGCAAGGGGGACGAGGGGAACAATCAGCCCCAGCATTTT. As protein: CASSKGDEGNNQPQHF.

The rearrangement joins TRBV19 to TRBJ1-4, with D uncertain. CDR1 is LNHDA, CDR2 SQIVND, per germline (reference sequence). Deletions cut 10 bases from V and 7 bases from J, with 16 bases between. The CDR3 has 13 residues. The CDR3 protein is CATSLARGEKLFF. The CDR3 DNA reads as TGTGCCACCTCCCTTGCTCGCGGTGAAAAACTGTTTTTT.

This clone was counted between two and nine times. The V gene is TRBV15, the J gene TRBJ1-5; a weak D match, TRBD1 (5 bases). Per the germline V gene, CDR1 is LNHNV and CDR2 is YYDKDF (reference sequence). V dropped 8 bases and J dropped 5 bases, with 16 bases sitting between them. This CDR3 region has 14 residues. The CDR3 DNA follows: TGTGCCACCGGGGCGGCCCATCCGGATCAGCCCCAGCATTTT. Protein: CATGAAHPDQPQHF.

The chain links TRBV9 to TRBJ2-7; 10 nucleotides align to TRBD1. Germline-derived CDR1 and CDR2 are SGDLS and YYNGEE. The CDR3 sequence is 15 residues long. The trim removed 4 bases at V and 2 bases at J, leaving 6 bases unmatched. The CDR3 reads CASSPRQGAPYEQYF. As DNA, the CDR3 is TGTGCCAGCAGCCCCCGACAGGGGGCCCCCTACGAGCAGTACTTC.

The chain has TRBV30 and TRBJ2-2; a weak D match, TRBD2 (7 bases). Trimming removed 4 bases from V and 6 bases from J, with 18 bases in between. The CDR3 runs to 15 residues. Germline V gives CDR1 GTSNPN, CDR2 SVGIG (reference sequence). As DNA, the CDR3 is TGTGCCTGGAATTGGGGGGGAGGGGGGCCCGGGGAGCTGTTTTTT. Translation: CAWNWGGGGPGELFF.

This clone has more than one count but fewer than ten. The V gene is TRBV6-5, the J gene TRBJ2-5, with TRBD2 identical over 7 bases. Germline CDR1 is MNHEY and CDR2 is SVGAGI. Trimming cost V 4 bases and J 8 bases; bases outside gene matches: 13. The CDR3 loop spans 15 amino acids. CDR3 sequence: CASSSTSVPSGTQYF. Written as DNA, the CDR3 is TGTGCCAGCAGTTCCACTAGCGTCCCGAGTGGAACCCAGTACTTC.

V and J are TRBV9 and TRBJ2-1; 11 bases agree with TRBD2. V was clipped by 4 bases and J by 7 bases; unmatched bases: 7. Germline V gene data show CDR1 as SGDLS and CDR2 as YYNGEE. The CDR3 is 15 residues long. CDR3 region: CASSPRGLAVNEQFF. CDR3 DNA: TGTGCCAGCAGCCCGAGGGGACTAGCGGTAAATGAGCAGTTCTTC.